These 15 T cell receptor beta chains originate from one sample sequenced in a study of cytomegalovirus exposure and HLA in healthy donors. PCR was performed using 60 Vbeta and 13 Jbeta primers. Measured with immunoSEQ multiplex PCR; TCRdb has only the in-frame clones, and not every one. This table has approximately 160,000 clones, about three quarters appearing once. Material: PBMCs. Receptors originate from a female donor in good health and CMV-seronegative.

Worth noting for this clone: An end of the junction differs from the germline gene, which may be a read error. The V gene is TRBV2, the J gene TRBJ1-3; 9 bases match TRBD1. Per the germline V gene, CDR1 is SNHLY and CDR2 is FYNNEI. The CDR3 is made up of 17 amino acids. CDR3 nucleotides: TGTGCCAGCAGGCGGGACAGGGTCCTTCACTCTGGAAACGCCATATATTTT. Its translation is CASRRDRVLHSGNAIYF.

The V and J genes are TRBV6-5 and TRBJ2-7; D might be TRBD2 (6 bases). The ends were cut back, 2 bases at V and 0 bases at J, with 8 bases in the middle. The CDR3 loop spans 14 amino acids. In germline, CDR1 is MNHEY, CDR2 SVGAGI. The CDR3 is CASSYGTASYEQYF. CDR3 DNA sequence: TGTGCCAGCAGTTACGGGACTGCCTCCTACGAGCAGTACTTC.

J is TRBJ1-1 and V is TRBV2, with a tentative D call TRBD1 (6 bases). This CDR3 has 13 amino acids. Germline V CDR1 and CDR2: SNHLY, FYNNEI. V lost 6 bases, J lost 6 bases, and 14 bases lay in between. The CDR3 sequence: CASRGAYLAEAFF. The CDR3 bases are TGTGCCAGCAGGGGGGCCTACCTCGCTGAAGCTTTCTTT.

About this clone itself: One end of the junction does not line up with germline, which may come from a read error. The V and J genes are TRBV25-1 and TRBJ2-6, with 7 bases that match TRBD2. CDR3 length: 16 residues. The germline gives CDR1 MGHDK, CDR2 SYGVNS. The DNA of the CDR3 is TGTGCCAGCAGTGAGGCGCGACCTGGGAGGGCCAACGGCCTGACTTTC. This codes for CASSEARPGRANGLTF.

The rearrangement links TRBV6-6 to TRBJ2-5, with TRBD2 matching over 8 bases. The V and J ends lost 7 bases and 5 bases, in that order; junction bases with no gene match: 12. CDR1 and CDR2 (germline): MNHNY, SVGAGI (reference sequence). The length of the CDR3 is 15 residues. CDR3 region: CASTPGGASEETQYF. In DNA, the CDR3 is TGTGCCAGCACCCCCGGGGGGGCTAGCGAGGAGACCCAGTACTTC.

The genes are TRBV2 and TRBJ2-7, with 9 positions matching TRBD2. The V segment lost 8 bases and the J segment 3 bases; nucleotides outside the gene matches: 17. This CDR3 is built from 17 residues. Germline CDR1 and CDR2: SNHLY and FYNNEI. The CDR3 here is CASRGGGGGDKLYEQYF. The CDR3 DNA is TGTGCCAGCCGTGGAGGCGGGGGGGGCGACAAACTCTACGAGCAGTACTTC.

This sequence joins TRBV5-4 and TRBJ2-3, with D possibly being TRBD2 (5 bases). Germline CDR1 SGHNT, CDR2 YYREEE (reference sequence). The V end was cut by 3 bases, the J end by 6 bases, with 11 bases between. This CDR3 has 13 amino acids. The DNA for the CDR3 is TGTGCCAGCAGCTGGGGAGCATCGGATACGCAGTATTTT. This codes for CASSWGASDTQYF. The whole variable domain, remainder taken from reference TRBV5-4 and TRBJ2-3, is ETGVTQSPTHLIKTRGQQVTLRCSSQSGHNTVSWYQQALGQGPQFIFQYYREEENGRGNFPPRFSGLQFPNYSSELNVNALELDDSALYLCASSWGASDTQYFGPGTRLTVL.

This clone was found a few times. This sequence joins TRBV19 and TRBJ1-1; perhaps TRBD1 as D (6 bases). Looked up from germline, CDR1 is LNHDA and CDR2 is SQIVND (reference sequence). The CDR3 extends over 13 amino acids. Trimming cost V 9 bases and J 0 bases, with 11 bases left between them. The CDR3 DNA follows: TGTGCCAGCAGTGACAGGTTGAACACTGAAGCTTTCTTT. It translates to CASSDRLNTEAFF.

The chain recombines TRBV7-9 with TRBJ2-7, with 9 bases identical to TRBD1. V lost 5 bases, J lost 3 bases, and 8 bases stayed unmatched. CDR1 and CDR2 from the germline V gene are SEHNR and FQNEAQ (reference sequence). This CDR3 is 15 amino acids long. DNA of the CDR3: TGTGCCAGCAGCCCCCTCCGGGACAGGGACTACGAGCAGTACTTC. It codes for CASSPLRDRDYEQYF. The entire variable domain, with the rest obtained from reference TRBV7-9 and TRBJ2-7, is as follows: DTGVSQNPRHKITKRGQNVTFRCDPISEHNRLYWYRQTLGQGPEFLTYFQNEAQLEKSRLLSDRFSAERPKGSFSTLEIQRTEQGDSAMYLCASSPLRDRDYEQYFGPGTRLTVT.

This clone came up a few times. The genes are TRBV11-2 and TRBJ2-7, with D possibly TRBD1 on 5 matching bases. The germline V gene has CDR1 SGHAT and CDR2 FQNNGV. This CDR3 is built from 14 residues. V was clipped by 5 bases and J by 0 bases, with 11 bases between them. The CDR3 here is CASSPGFSSYEQYF. CDR3 DNA: TGTGCCAGCAGCCCAGGGTTCAGCTCCTACGAGCAGTACTTC.

The chain recombines TRBV5-6 with TRBJ1-2; TRBD1 agrees at 7 bases. V lost 4 bases and J lost 0; bases outside the gene matches: 6. CDR1 and CDR2 from the germline V gene are SGHDT and YYEEEE. The CDR3 consists of 15 residues. This CDR3 reads CASSGGTASNYGYTF. Written as DNA, the CDR3 is TGTGCCAGCAGCGGCGGGACAGCCTCTAACTATGGCTACACCTTC.

The chain has TRBV6-6 and TRBJ1-1; TRBD1 agrees at 7 bases. Germline loops: CDR1 MNHNY, CDR2 SVGAGI (reference sequence). V trimming: 4 bases; J trimming: 2 bases; junction bases outside the gene matches: 4. The CDR3 contains 14 residues. CDR3 DNA sequence: TGTGCCAGCAGTTCTGGGACAGCTAACACTGAAGCTTTCTTT. It translates to CASSSGTANTEAFF.

This clone was seen just once. Relative to the germline gene, one junction end is altered; a read error may explain this. The rearrangement joins TRBV5-1 to TRBJ2-4, with D possibly matching TRBD1 (6 bases). Germline CDR1 reads SGHRS; CDR2 reads YFSETQ. This CDR3 has 17 amino acids. CDR3 in amino acids: CASSYGQSGLAKNSQYF. CDR3 sequence (DNA): TGCGCCAGCAGCTACGGACAGTCGGGGCTAGCCAAAAACAGTCAGTACTTC. The full variable domain, rest sourced from reference TRBV5-1 and TRBJ2-4, is KAGVTQTPRYLIKTRGQQVTLSCSPISGHRSVSWYQQTPGQGLQFLFEYFSETQRNKGNFPGRFSGRQFSNSRSEMNVSTLELGDSALYLCASSYGQSGLAKNSQYFGAGTRLSVL.

This chain links TRBV2 with TRBJ1-6; D possibly corresponds to TRBD1 (5 bases). There are 15 residues in the CDR3. Trimming cost V 7 bases and J 3 bases, with 13 bases left between them. CDR1 and CDR2 (germline): SNHLY, FYNNEI. The CDR3 sequence is CASTRQSSYNSPLHF. As DNA, the CDR3 is TGTGCCAGCACCCGACAGTCCAGCTATAATTCACCCCTCCACTTT.

The V call is TRBV29-1, the J call TRBJ2-2; D is perhaps TRBD1 (6 bases). V lost 8 bases to trimming and J lost 5 bases, with 15 bases between them. This CDR3 is 13 amino acids long. Germline V gene data show CDR1 as SQVTM and CDR2 as ANQGSEA. In DNA form, the CDR3 reads TGCAGCACAAGAGGGGGAAGAACCGGGGAGCTGTTTTTT. It specifies CSTRGGRTGELFF.